This TCR beta chain derives from a study of cytomegalovirus exposure and HLA in healthy donors. The table lists this clone with a count of one. Its antigen is still unknown. Germline assignment: CDR1 SGHVS and CDR2 FNYEAQ. The CDR3 runs 17 residues. The V and J ends lost 0 bases and 1 base respectively, with 12 bases between them. Study findings and constraints: The availability of immune exposure information extended only to CMV serostatus. Reportedly, TCR beta sequences accurately predicted HLA-A and HLA-B alleles in most subjects. Approximately 18,000 TCR beta sequences were associated with HLA alleles at 0.05 false discovery rate in a later analysis. Some TCR beta chains (164 of them) were listed as cytomegalovirus-associated.

Vbeta (60) and Jbeta (13) primers were used in the PCR. Measured with immunoSEQ multiplex PCR; TCRdb has only the in-frame clones, and not every one. The sample includes 80,000 to 100,000 clones, 81% of them seen just once. The TCR originated in a man aged 40-49 years in good health and CMV-seropositive. The sequencing input was PBMCs. The chain combines TRBV7-6 with TRBJ2-2; weak D call: TRBD1 (8 bases). CDR3 nucleotide sequence: TGTGCCAGCAGCTTAGCGGGGGGGACAGGGAACACCGGGGAGCTGTTTTTT. Translating it yields CASSLAGGTGNTGELFF.